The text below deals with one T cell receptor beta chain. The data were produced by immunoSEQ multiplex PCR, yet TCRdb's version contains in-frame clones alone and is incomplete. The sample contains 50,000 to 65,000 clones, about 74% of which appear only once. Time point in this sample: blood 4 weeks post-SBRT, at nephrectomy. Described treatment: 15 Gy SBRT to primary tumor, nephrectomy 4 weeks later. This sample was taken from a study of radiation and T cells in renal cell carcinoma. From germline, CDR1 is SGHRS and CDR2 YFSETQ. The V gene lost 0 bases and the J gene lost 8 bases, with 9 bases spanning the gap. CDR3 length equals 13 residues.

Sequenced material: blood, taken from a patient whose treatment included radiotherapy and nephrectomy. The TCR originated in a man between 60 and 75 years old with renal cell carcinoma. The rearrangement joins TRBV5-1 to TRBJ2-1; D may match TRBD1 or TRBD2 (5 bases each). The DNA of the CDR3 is TGCGCCAGCAGCTTGGAAGTGGGGGATGAGCAGTTCTTC. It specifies CASSLEVGDEQFF.